Below, 27 T cell receptor beta chains from the same sample are listed, as sequenced in a study of T cell changes during pregnancy in multiple sclerosis. Here immunoSEQ multiplex PCR was the method, and the copy in TCRdb shows in-frame clones only, minus some. The sample holds around 56,000 clones; roughly 94% are singletons and the top ten take just over 2.5%. This material consisted of CD8+ T cells from peripheral blood mononuclear cells, taken after pregnancy. Every receptor here comes from a female donor with multiple sclerosis, enrolled in a pregnancy study.

The rearrangement links TRBV19 to TRBJ2-7; 7 nucleotides match TRBD1. Germline V gives CDR1 LNHDA, CDR2 SQIVND (reference sequence). The length of the CDR3 is 14 residues. J was trimmed by 7 bases and V by 3 bases; bases with no gene match: 9. CDR3 amino acids: CASSILGDSREQYF. The CDR3, as DNA: TGTGCCAGTAGTATTTTAGGGGACAGCCGAGAGCAGTACTTC. Full variable domain (remainder filled in from reference TRBV19 and TRBJ2-7): DGGITQSPKYLFRKEGQNVTLSCEQNLNHDAMYWYRQDPGQGLRLIYYSQIVNDFQKGDIAEGYSVSREKKESFPLTVTSAQKNPTAFYLCASSILGDSREQYFGPGTRLTVT.

V gene TRBV11-1 combines with J gene TRBJ2-3, with 10 bases that match TRBD2. In germline, CDR1 is SGHAT, CDR2 FQDESV (reference sequence). The CDR3 is 19 amino acids. With V trimmed by 1 base and J by 2 bases, 12 bases remained unmatched. In nucleotides, the CDR3 is TGTGCCAGCAGCTTAGGGGCTAGCGGGAGATCGTGGTCCACAGATACGCAGTATTTT. Protein: CASSLGASGRSWSTDTQYF.

This clone was picked up a small number of times. This chain joins TRBV25-1 and TRBJ1-1; no firm D call. Looked up from germline, CDR1 is MGHDK and CDR2 is SYGVNS. Trimming left V 4 bases short and J 8 bases short, with 8 bases between. CDR3 length: 11 residues. In DNA form, the CDR3 reads TGTGCCAGCAGTGTCACATCCGAAGCTTTCTTT. This encodes CASSVTSEAFF.

The V call is TRBV18, the J call TRBJ2-3, with 8 nucleotides matching TRBD1. This CDR3 comprises 16 residues. The V gene's germline CDR1 is KGHSH and CDR2 LQKENI. Trimming removed 3 bases from V and 6 bases from J; junction bases left unmatched: 11. The CDR3 is CASSPIGAGGKDTQYF. In DNA form, the CDR3 reads TGTGCCAGCTCACCGATTGGGGCAGGGGGCAAGGATACGCAGTATTTT.

The chain carries TRBV13 and TRBJ2-1; TRBD1 aligns across 7 bases. V lost 3 bases to trimming and J lost 6 bases; unmatched junction nucleotides: 8. This CDR3 comprises 15 residues. Germline-derived CDR1 and CDR2 are PRHDT and FYEKMQ (reference sequence). The CDR3 sequence: CASSFGTALTNEQFF. In DNA, the CDR3 is TGTGCCAGCAGCTTCGGGACAGCGCTAACCAATGAGCAGTTCTTC. The whole variable domain, remainder taken from reference TRBV13 and TRBJ2-1, is AAGVIQSPRHLIKEKRETATLKCYPIPRHDTVYWYQQGPGQDPQFLISFYEKMQSDKGSIPDRFSAQQFSDYHSELNMSSLELGDSALYFCASSFGTALTNEQFFGPGTRLTVL.

V usage is TRBV7-8 and J usage is TRBJ1-1; 8 bases line up with TRBD1. V shed 5 bases, J shed 6 bases, and the junction held 11 bases outside the gene matches. The CDR3 is 15 amino acids. The germline V gene encodes CDR1 SGHVS and CDR2 FQNEAQ. CDR3 residues: CASSQSVDRGPEAFF. The CDR3 region has the DNA TGTGCCAGCAGCCAATCTGTTGACAGGGGCCCTGAAGCTTTCTTT. The variable domain in full, with the rest retrieved from reference TRBV7-8 and TRBJ1-1, is GAGVSQSPRYKVAKRGQDVALRCDPISGHVSLFWYQQALGQGPEFLTYFQNEAQLDKSGLPSDRFFAERPEGSVSTLKIQRTQQEDSAVYLCASSQSVDRGPEAFFGQGTRLTVV.

The rearrangement uses TRBV29-1 and TRBJ2-1, with 10 bases fitting TRBD1. The junction had 11 bases not matched to a gene; V was cut back by 6 bases and J by 3 bases. Germline CDR1 and CDR2: SQVTM and ANQGSEA. The CDR3 extends over 16 amino acids. CDR3 amino acids: CSVKTGQGPYYNEQFF. The CDR3 DNA follows: TGCAGCGTCAAGACGGGACAGGGGCCTTACTACAATGAGCAGTTCTTC.

This chain uses TRBV14 with TRBJ2-7; possible D gene TRBD2, 5 bases. Trimming removed 1 base from V and 6 bases from J, with 10 bases in between. This CDR3 contains 13 residues. Germline CDR1 is SGHDN and CDR2 is FVKESK. CDR3 in amino acids: CASSQGRGSEQYF. The CDR3 coding sequence is TGTGCCAGCAGCCAAGGGAGAGGGTCCGAGCAGTACTTC.

The chain carries TRBV5-6 and TRBJ2-5, with TRBD2 matching 12 bases. V lost 4 bases to trimming and J lost 5 bases; unmatched junction nucleotides: 6. This CDR3 comprises 15 residues. The germline V gene encodes CDR1 SGHDT and CDR2 YYEEEE. For the CDR3, the DNA is TGTGCCAGCAGCGCCGGACTAGCGGGAATGGAGACCCAGTACTTC. Protein: CASSAGLAGMETQYF.

V is TRBV7-2 and J is TRBJ2-7, with D possibly TRBD1 on 7 matching bases. Germline loops: CDR1 SGHTA, CDR2 FQGNSA. Trimming pared 5 bases from V and 5 bases from J, leaving 22 bases between. The CDR3 has 16 amino acids. CDR3 sequence reads: CASSHPRSGGGDEQYF. In DNA, the CDR3 is TGTGCCAGCAGCCACCCTCGTAGTGGAGGGGGCGACGAGCAGTACTTC.

This chain connects TRBV7-9 to TRBJ2-7; TRBD2 agrees at 7 bases. Per germline, CDR1 SEHNR and CDR2 FQNEAQ (reference sequence). This CDR3 region has 11 residues. Trimming removed 11 bases from V and 5 bases from J; junction bases left unmatched: 6. The CDR3: CAAGEVHEQYF. The DNA of the CDR3 is TGTGCCGCGGGGGAGGTCCACGAGCAGTACTTC.

The rearrangement uses TRBV27 and TRBJ1-2; the D is unclear. The germline gives CDR1 MNHEY, CDR2 SMNVEV (reference sequence). The CDR3 loop spans 13 amino acids. V was clipped by 7 bases and J by 2 bases, with 11 bases between them. CDR3 nucleotide sequence: TGTGCCAGCAAATTGGGCCCGAACTATGGCTACACCTTC. It is translated as CASKLGPNYGYTF.

J is TRBJ2-5 and V is TRBV5-1; D perhaps matches TRBD1 (6 bases). The CDR3 loop spans 16 amino acids. CDR1 is SGHRS, CDR2 YFSETQ, per germline. V shed 4 bases and J shed 2 bases, with 18 bases lying between them. CDR3 nucleotide sequence: TGCGCCAGCAGCCCCCGGACAGCAGGATATCAAGAGACCCAGTACTTC. Protein sequence: CASSPRTAGYQETQYF.

The J gene is TRBJ2-1, the V gene TRBV2; 7 bases match TRBD2. The V gene's germline CDR1 is SNHLY and CDR2 FYNNEI. The trim removed 0 bases at V and 8 bases at J, leaving 7 bases unmatched. CDR3 size: 15 residues. CDR3 protein: CASSEAAGEFYEQFF. Here the CDR3 DNA reads TGTGCCAGCAGTGAAGCGGCGGGAGAATTCTATGAGCAGTTCTTC. The full variable domain, in which reference TRBV2 and TRBJ2-1 provide the parts outside the CDR3, is EPEVTQTPSHQVTQMGQEVILRCVPISNHLYFYWYRQILGQKVEFLVSFYNNEISEKSEIFDDQFSVERPDGSNFTLKIRSTKLEDSAMYFCASSEAAGEFYEQFFGPGTRLTVL.

This clone was recorded a few times. The chain has TRBV5-4 and TRBJ2-7; 10 bases align to TRBD1. The ends lost 3 bases at V and 5 bases at J; junction bases unmatched: 5. CDR1 is SGHNT, CDR2 YYREEE, per germline (reference sequence). This CDR3 has 14 amino acids. CDR3 in amino acids: CASSWGTGEDEQYF. The CDR3 DNA sequence: TGTGCCAGCAGCTGGGGGACAGGGGAGGACGAGCAGTACTTC.

This chain links TRBV6-1 with TRBJ2-2, with D maybe TRBD2 (6 bases). This CDR3 region has 15 residues. In germline, CDR1 is MNHNS, CDR2 SASEGT. Trimming removed 6 bases from V and 2 bases from J, with 13 bases in between. DNA of the CDR3: TGTGCCAGCAGCGTCGGGACTTTTAACACCGGGGAGCTGTTTTTT. It is translated as CASSVGTFNTGELFF.

The V gene is TRBV19, the J gene TRBJ1-2; 7 nucleotides agree with TRBD1. The V segment lost 5 bases and the J segment 6 bases; nucleotides outside the gene matches: 6. The V gene's germline CDR1 is LNHDA and CDR2 SQIVND (reference sequence). This CDR3 is built from 13 residues. The CDR3 reads CASSEGGVNGYTF. The CDR3 region has the DNA TGTGCCAGTAGTGAAGGGGGCGTGAATGGCTACACCTTC.

Note on this clone: Other DNA sequences within the sample encode an identical CDR3. The chain joins TRBV6-1 to TRBJ2-7, with 11 bases lining up with TRBD1. Germline loops: CDR1 MNHNS, CDR2 SASEGT. V was pared by 8 bases and J by 3 bases, with 6 bases of the junction left unmatched. CDR3 length: 14 residues. This chain's CDR3 is CASSAGTGGYEQYF. CDR3 DNA sequence: TGTGCCAGCTCCGCCGGGACAGGGGGCTACGAGCAGTACTTC.

This chain joins TRBV28 and TRBJ1-2; TRBD1 aligns across 8 bases. Germline V lookup: CDR1 MDHEN, CDR2 SYDVKM. J gave up 3 bases and V 4 bases, and 13 bases lay outside the gene matches. The CDR3 totals 17 residues. The CDR3 sequence: CASSSWTGPWEDYGYTF. CDR3 in DNA: TGTGCCAGCAGTTCATGGACAGGGCCCTGGGAGGACTATGGCTACACCTTC.

The chain links TRBV15 to TRBJ1-1, with 10 bases that match TRBD1. Trimming removed 2 bases from V and 5 bases from J; junction bases left unmatched: 8. CDR3 length: 16 residues. The V gene's germline CDR1 is LNHNV and CDR2 YYDKDF (reference sequence). The CDR3 is CATSRRGGQGWTEAFF. The DNA for the CDR3 is TGTGCCACCAGCAGAAGGGGGGGACAGGGGTGGACTGAAGCTTTCTTT.

The rearrangement uses TRBV18 and TRBJ1-1, with 11 bases lining up with TRBD1. There are 19 residues in the CDR3. V lost 1 base, J lost 1 base, and 11 bases stayed unmatched. Germline CDR1 reads KGHSH; CDR2 reads LQKENI. CDR3 protein: CASSPRIRDRGSKNTEAFF. The CDR3 DNA follows: TGTGCCAGCTCACCACGAATCCGGGACAGGGGGAGTAAGAACACTGAAGCTTTCTTT.

Only a few counts were recorded for this clone. The rearrangement uses TRBV10-3 and TRBJ2-1; D possibly corresponds to TRBD1 (6 bases). The CDR3 is 12 residues long. CDR1 is ENHRY and CDR2 is SYGVKD in the germline V gene. Trimming removed 0 bases from V and 13 bases from J, with 10 bases in between. The CDR3 DNA sequence: TGTGCCATCAGTGAGTCTCAGGGGCCCCAGTTCTTC. It encodes CAISESQGPQFF.

This rearrangement joins TRBV9 to TRBJ2-6; D may be TRBD2 (5 bases). CDR1 is SGDLS, CDR2 YYNGEE, per germline. CDR3 length: 20 amino acids. Trimming left V 1 base short and J 0 bases short, with 20 bases between. This chain's CDR3 is CASSVSTGSPRASGANVLTF. In DNA, the CDR3 is TGTGCCAGCAGCGTATCTACGGGGAGCCCCCGGGCCTCTGGGGCCAACGTCCTGACTTTC. Based on the CDR3 plus reference TRBV9 and TRBJ2-6, the full variable domain is DSGVTQTPKHLITATGQRVTLRCSPRSGDLSVYWYQQSLDQGLQFLIQYYNGEERAKGNILERFSAQQFPDLHSELNLSSLELGDSALYFCASSVSTGSPRASGANVLTFGAGSRLTVL.

CDR3: CASSLGADEAFF. DNA for the CDR3: TGTGCCAGCAGCTTAGGGGCTGATGAAGCTTTCTTT. The V and J genes are TRBV11-3 and TRBJ1-1; D is unclear. CDR3 length: 12 amino acids. The germline V and J ends were trimmed by 1 base and 7 bases, with 7 bases remaining between them. Germline lookup yields CDR1 SGHNT and CDR2 YENEEA.

The rearrangement joins TRBV6-6 to TRBJ2-7; D is unresolved. CDR1 is MNHNY and CDR2 is SVGAGI in the germline V gene (reference sequence). Trimming took off 2 bases at V and 4 bases at J, with 12 bases between the two ends. This CDR3 contains 14 residues. The DNA for the CDR3 is TGTGCCAGCAGTTACCGGCAGGTGAAATACGAGCAGTACTTC. It encodes CASSYRQVKYEQYF.

CDR3: CASGEQGAEGTDTQYF. The CDR3 DNA reads as TGTGCCAGCGGGGAACAGGGGGCTGAGGGCACAGATACGCAGTATTTT. This chain links TRBV7-9 with TRBJ2-3; 9 nucleotides agree with TRBD1. The CDR3 consists of 16 residues. The J segment lost 1 base and the V segment lost 8 bases, leaving 10 bases of the junction unmatched. The germline V gene has CDR1 SEHNR and CDR2 FQNEAQ (reference sequence).

The V and J genes are TRBV5-1 and TRBJ1-1; maybe TRBD1 (6 bases). The CDR3 is 13 amino acids. V lost 7 bases and J 3 bases, leaving 13 bases between the germline ends. Looked up from germline, CDR1 is SGHRS and CDR2 is YFSETQ. The CDR3 DNA reads TGCGCCAGCGAGGGGGATGGGGACACTGAAGCTTTCTTT. Its protein product is CASEGDGDTEAFF.